This T cell receptor (beta chain) was sequenced during a study of blood T cell repertoires in COVID-19. The CDR3 is 12 amino acids. Germline CDR1 GTSNPN, CDR2 SVGIG (reference sequence). V shed 7 bases and J 10 bases; nucleotides not matched to a gene: 6. Authors' analysis steps: Estimated nucleated cell counts came from reference gene primer amplification. Here immunoSEQ multiplex PCR was the method, and the copy in TCRdb shows in-frame clones only, minus some. From that table come the V and J calls and clone size; the DNA was used to work out D and trimming. The table records over 200,000 clones, around 89% of them present only once.

The receptor was isolated from a man aged 30 to 39 with COVID-19, enrolled during active disease. What was sequenced was peripheral blood. This rearrangement joins TRBV30 to TRBJ1-6, with 8 positions matching TRBD1. The CDR3 loop reads CASGQGNSPLHF. The CDR3 DNA is TGTGCCTCCGGACAGGGTAACTCACCCCTCCACTTT.